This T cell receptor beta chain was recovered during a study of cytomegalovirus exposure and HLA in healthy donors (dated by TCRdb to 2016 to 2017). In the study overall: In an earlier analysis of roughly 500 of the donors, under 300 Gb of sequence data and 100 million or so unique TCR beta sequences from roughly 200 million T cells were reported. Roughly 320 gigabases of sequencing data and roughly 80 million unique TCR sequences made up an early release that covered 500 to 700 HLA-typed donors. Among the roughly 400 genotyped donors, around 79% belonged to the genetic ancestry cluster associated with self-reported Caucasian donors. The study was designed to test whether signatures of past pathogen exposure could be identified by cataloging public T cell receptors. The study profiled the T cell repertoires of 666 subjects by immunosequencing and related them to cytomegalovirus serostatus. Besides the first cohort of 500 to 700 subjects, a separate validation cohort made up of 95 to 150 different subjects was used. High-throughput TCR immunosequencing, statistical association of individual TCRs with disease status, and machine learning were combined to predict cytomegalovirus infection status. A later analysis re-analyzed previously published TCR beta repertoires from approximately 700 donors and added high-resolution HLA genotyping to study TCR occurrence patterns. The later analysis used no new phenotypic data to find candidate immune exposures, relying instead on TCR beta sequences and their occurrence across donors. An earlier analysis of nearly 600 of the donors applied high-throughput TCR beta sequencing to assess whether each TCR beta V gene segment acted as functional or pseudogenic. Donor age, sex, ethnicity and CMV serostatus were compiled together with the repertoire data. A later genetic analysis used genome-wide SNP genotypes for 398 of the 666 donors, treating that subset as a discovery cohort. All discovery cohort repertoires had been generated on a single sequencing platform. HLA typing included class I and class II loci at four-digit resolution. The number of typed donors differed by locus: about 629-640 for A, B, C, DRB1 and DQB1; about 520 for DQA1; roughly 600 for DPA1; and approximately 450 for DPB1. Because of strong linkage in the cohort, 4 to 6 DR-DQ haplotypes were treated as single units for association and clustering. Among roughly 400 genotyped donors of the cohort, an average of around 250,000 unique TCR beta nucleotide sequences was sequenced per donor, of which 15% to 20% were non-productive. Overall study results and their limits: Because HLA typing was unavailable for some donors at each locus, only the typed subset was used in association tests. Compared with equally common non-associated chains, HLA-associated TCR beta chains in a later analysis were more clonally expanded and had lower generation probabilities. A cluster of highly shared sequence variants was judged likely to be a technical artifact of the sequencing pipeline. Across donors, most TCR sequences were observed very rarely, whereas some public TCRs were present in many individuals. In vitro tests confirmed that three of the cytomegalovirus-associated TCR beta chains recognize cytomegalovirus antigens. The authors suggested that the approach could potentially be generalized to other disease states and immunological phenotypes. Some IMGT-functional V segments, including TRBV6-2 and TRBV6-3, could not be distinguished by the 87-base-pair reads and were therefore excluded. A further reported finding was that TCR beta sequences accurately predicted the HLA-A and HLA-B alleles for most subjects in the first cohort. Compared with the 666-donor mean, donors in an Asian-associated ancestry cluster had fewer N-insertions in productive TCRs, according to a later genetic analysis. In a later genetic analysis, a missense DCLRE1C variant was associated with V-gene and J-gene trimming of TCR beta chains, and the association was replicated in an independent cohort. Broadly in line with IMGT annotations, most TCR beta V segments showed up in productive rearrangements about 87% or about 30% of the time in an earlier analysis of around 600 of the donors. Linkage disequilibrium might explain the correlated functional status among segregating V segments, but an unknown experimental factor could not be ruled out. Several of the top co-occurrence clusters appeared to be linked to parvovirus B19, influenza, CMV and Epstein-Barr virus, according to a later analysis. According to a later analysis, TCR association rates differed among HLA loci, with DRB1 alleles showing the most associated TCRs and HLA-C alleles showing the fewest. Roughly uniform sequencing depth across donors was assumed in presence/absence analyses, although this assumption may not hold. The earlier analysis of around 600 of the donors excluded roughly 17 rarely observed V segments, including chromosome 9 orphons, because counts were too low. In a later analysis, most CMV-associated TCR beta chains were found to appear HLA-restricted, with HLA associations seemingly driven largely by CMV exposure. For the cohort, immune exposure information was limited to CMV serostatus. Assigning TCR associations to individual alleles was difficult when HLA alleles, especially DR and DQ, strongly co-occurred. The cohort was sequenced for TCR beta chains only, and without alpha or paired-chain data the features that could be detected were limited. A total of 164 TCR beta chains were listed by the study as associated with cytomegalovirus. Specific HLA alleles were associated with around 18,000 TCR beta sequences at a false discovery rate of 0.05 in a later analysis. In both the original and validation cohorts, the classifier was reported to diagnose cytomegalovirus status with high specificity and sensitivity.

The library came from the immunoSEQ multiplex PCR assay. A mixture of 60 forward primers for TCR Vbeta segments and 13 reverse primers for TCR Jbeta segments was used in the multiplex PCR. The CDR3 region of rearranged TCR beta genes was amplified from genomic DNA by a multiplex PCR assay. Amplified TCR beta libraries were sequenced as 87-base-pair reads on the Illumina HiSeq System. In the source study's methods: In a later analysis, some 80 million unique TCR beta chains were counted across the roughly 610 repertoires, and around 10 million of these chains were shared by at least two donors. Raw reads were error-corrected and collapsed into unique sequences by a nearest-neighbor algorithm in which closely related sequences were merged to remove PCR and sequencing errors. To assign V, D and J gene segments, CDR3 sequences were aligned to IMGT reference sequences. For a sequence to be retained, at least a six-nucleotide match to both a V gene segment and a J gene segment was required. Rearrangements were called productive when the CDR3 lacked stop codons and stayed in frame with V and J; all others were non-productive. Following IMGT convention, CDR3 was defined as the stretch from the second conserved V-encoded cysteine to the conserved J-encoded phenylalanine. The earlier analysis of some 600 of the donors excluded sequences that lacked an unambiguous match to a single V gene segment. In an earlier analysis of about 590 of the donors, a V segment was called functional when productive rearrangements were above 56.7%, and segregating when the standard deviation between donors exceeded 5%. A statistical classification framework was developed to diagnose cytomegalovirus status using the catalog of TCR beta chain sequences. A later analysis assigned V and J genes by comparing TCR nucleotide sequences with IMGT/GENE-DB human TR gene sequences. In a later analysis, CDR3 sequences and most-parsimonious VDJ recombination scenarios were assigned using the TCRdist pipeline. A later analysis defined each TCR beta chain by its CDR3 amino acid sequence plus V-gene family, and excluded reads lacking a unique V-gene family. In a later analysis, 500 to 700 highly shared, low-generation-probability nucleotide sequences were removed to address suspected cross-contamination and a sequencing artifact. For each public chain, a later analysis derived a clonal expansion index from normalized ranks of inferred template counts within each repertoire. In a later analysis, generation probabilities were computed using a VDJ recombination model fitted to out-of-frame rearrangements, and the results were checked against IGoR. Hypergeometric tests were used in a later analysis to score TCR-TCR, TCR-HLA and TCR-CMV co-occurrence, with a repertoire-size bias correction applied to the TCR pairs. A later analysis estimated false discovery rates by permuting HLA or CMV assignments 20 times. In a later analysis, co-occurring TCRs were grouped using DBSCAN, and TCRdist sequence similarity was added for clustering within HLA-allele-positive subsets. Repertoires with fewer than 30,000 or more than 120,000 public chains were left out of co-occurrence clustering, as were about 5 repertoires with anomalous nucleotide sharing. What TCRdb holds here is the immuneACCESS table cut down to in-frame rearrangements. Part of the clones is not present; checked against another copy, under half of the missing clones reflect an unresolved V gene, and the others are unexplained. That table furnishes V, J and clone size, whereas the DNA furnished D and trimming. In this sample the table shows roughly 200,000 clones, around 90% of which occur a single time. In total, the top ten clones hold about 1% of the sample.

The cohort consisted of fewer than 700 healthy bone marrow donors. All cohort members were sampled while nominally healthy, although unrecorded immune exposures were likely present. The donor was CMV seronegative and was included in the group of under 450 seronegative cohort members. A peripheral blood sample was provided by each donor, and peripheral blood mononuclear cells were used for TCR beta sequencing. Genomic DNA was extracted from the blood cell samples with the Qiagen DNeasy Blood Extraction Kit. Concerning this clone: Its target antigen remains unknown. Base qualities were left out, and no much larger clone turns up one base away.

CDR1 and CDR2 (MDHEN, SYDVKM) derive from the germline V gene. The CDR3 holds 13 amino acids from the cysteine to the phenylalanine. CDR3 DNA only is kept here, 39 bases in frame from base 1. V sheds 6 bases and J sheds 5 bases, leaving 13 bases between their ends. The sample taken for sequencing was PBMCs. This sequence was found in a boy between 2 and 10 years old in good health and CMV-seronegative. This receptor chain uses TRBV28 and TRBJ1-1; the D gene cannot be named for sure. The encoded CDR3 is CASRLTEVTEAFF. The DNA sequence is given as TGTGCCAGCAGGCTTACTGAGGTGACTGAAGCTTTCTTT.